The rows below give T cell receptor beta chains drawn from one sample of a study of Ad26.COV2.S vaccination and SARS-CoV-2 variants. TCRdb keeps only in-frame clones here, not all; method: immunoSEQ multiplex PCR. The repertoire holds 380,000 or so clones, with under 90% as singletons. Sequences were derived from peripheral blood, sampled in a trial of Ad26.COV2.S vaccine versus placebo. The receptor set was obtained from a person between 18 and 65 years old who received the Ad26.COV2.S COVID-19 vaccine or a placebo. Each CDR3 is given with its conserved first and last residue. The order of the fields is V gene, D gene, J gene, clone size, CDR3 DNA, CDR3 protein. A D gene is named only where the DNA matches it firmly. Some rows have no size entry. The others give once, few or many, or a class for an expanded clone.

>TRBV6-2/TRBV6-3|.|TRBJ2-2|few
TGTGCCAGCAGTTACCCCCTTGGAGGGGCGGCCGGGGAGCTGTTTTTT
CASSYPLGGAAGELFF
>TRBV7-2|TRBD2|TRBJ2-7|.
TGTGCCAGCAGCCCGGGGCCAGCGGGAGGTCAATACGAGCAGTACTTC
CASSPGPAGGQYEQYF
>TRBV12-5|TRBD1|TRBJ2-5|once
TGTGCTAGTGGTTTGGTGACAGGGCGATTGGTAGAGACCCAGTACTTC
CASGLVTGRLVETQYF
>TRBV28|.|TRBJ2-7|.
TGTGCCAGCAGTTCATTGGACAGCTACGAGCAGTACTTC
CASSSLDSYEQYF
>TRBV11-3|.|TRBJ1-1|.
TGTGCCAGCAGCCCTAACAGGGCGAACACTGAAGCTTTCTTT
CASSPNRANTEAFF
>TRBV27|TRBD1|TRBJ1-5|.
TGTGCCAGCAGTTTATCGATGGGGACAGCTTATCAGCCCCAGCATTTT
CASSLSMGTAYQPQHF
>TRBV4-1|TRBD2|TRBJ2-7|once
TGCGCCAGCAGCCAAGCACTAGCGGGAGGCTACGAGCAGTACTTC
CASSQALAGGYEQYF
>TRBV20-1|.|TRBJ1-1|.
TGCAGTGTTCGGATAAACACTGAAGCTTTCTTT
CSVRINTEAFF
>TRBV2|TRBD1|TRBJ2-1|.
TGTGCCAGCAGCGACTTAAGAGGGGGCGATTCTAATGAGCAGTTCTTC
CASSDLRGGDSNEQFF
>TRBV27|TRBD1|TRBJ1-2|once
TGTGCCAGCAGTCCCCGGACAGGGGAGAACTATGGCTACACCTTC
CASSPRTGENYGYTF
>TRBV18|TRBD2|TRBJ2-5|.
TGTGCCAGCTCCCAGACTAGCGGGGGCCTCCAAGAGACCCAGTACTTC
CASSQTSGGLQETQYF
>TRBV27|.|TRBJ2-7|few
TGTGCCAGCAGTTGGTCAGTCTCCTACGAGCAGTACTTC
CASSWSVSYEQYF
>TRBV3-1/TRBV3-2|.|TRBJ1-2|few
TGTGCCAGCAGCCATCGCGGTCCCTATGGCTACACCTTC
CASSHRGPYGYTF
>TRBV4-1|.|TRBJ2-7|few
TGCGCCAGCAGCCCCGGACTCGACGAGCAGTACTTC
CASSPGLDEQYF
>TRBV4-3|TRBD2|TRBJ2-1|.
TGCGCCAGCAGCCTTTCCGGCGGGGGGGTCAATGAGCAGTTCTTC
CASSLSGGGVNEQFF
>TRBV4-3|.|TRBJ1-1|.
TGCGCCAGCAGCCAAGAACGGGGGGGTTTGACTGAAGCTTTCTTT
CASSQERGGLTEAFF
>TRBV6-6|TRBD1|TRBJ1-2|.
TGTGCCAGCAGTTCCCGACAGGGGACTAACTATGGCTACACCTTC
CASSSRQGTNYGYTF
>TRBV5-1|.|TRBJ2-4|.
TGCGCCAGCAGCATCGCATCCGGAGCCAAAAACATTCAGTACTTC
CASSIASGAKNIQYF
>TRBV2|.|TRBJ1-1|.
TGTGCCAGCAGCGCAATTTGGACTGAAGCTTTCTTT
CASSAIWTEAFF
>TRBV10-3|TRBD1|TRBJ2-1|once
TGTGCCATCAGGGGACAGTACAATGAGCAGTTCTTC
CAIRGQYNEQFF
>TRBV11-2|.|TRBJ2-2|.
TGTGCCAGCAGCTTAAACACCGGGGAGCTGTTTTTT
CASSLNTGELFF
>TRBV11-2|.|TRBJ1-2|.
TGTGCCAGCGTCTCATTTCTAGGCTATGGCTACACCTTC
CASVSFLGYGYTF
>TRBV27|.|TRBJ1-2|once
TGTGCCAGCAGTTTATCTTACAGGGTTAGGGGGACCTCTAACTATGGCTACACCTTC
CASSLSYRVRGTSNYGYTF
>TRBV9|.|TRBJ1-1|.
TGTGCCAGCAGCGAAAACAGCATTTCTAACACTGAAGCTTTCTTT
CASSENSISNTEAFF
>TRBV21-1|.|TRBJ1-1|.
TGTGCCAGCAGCATCGGACAGGGCCCTGAAGCTTTCTTT
CASSIGQGPEAFF
>TRBV4-1|TRBD2|TRBJ2-7|.
TGCGCCAGCAGCCCGACTAGCGGGCTAACCTACGAGCAGTACTTC
CASSPTSGLTYEQYF
>TRBV5-6|.|TRBJ1-2|.
TGTGCCAGCAGCTTCGGCTTCGAGACCGGTGGCTACACCTTC
CASSFGFETGGYTF
>TRBV9|TRBD2|TRBJ2-1|.
TGTGCCAGCAGCGTTGGTCTAGCGGGATACAATGAGCAGTTCTTC
CASSVGLAGYNEQFF
>TRBV4-1|TRBD2|TRBJ2-1|.
TGCGCCAGCAGGAGCGGGAGCTACAATGAGCAGTTCTTC
CASRSGSYNEQFF
>TRBV6-5|TRBD2|TRBJ2-1|.
TGTGCCAGCAGTTCCCCTAGCGGGAGATACAATGAGCAGTTCTTC
CASSSPSGRYNEQFF
>TRBV19|.|TRBJ1-1|.
TGTGCCAGTAGTATCCAATGGGGGGGGTCCCCTGAAGCTTTCTTT
CASSIQWGGSPEAFF
>TRBV14|TRBD1|TRBJ1-2|.
TGTGCCAGCAGCCATACAGGGGGATGGGGCTACACCTTC
CASSHTGGWGYTF
>TRBV5-1|.|TRBJ2-2|once
TGCGCCAGCAGAGTAAACACCGGGGAGCTGTTTTTT
CASRVNTGELFF
>TRBV5-1|TRBD2|TRBJ2-7|.
TGCGCCAGCAGCTTGCGCACGACTAGCGGTGTTGCCTACGAGCAGTACTTC
CASSLRTTSGVAYEQYF
>TRBV7-6|.|TRBJ2-2|.
TGTGCCAGCAGCTTAATGATTGCCGGGGAGCTGTTTTTT
CASSLMIAGELFF
>TRBV5-8|TRBD1|TRBJ2-5|once
TGTGCCAGCAGCTCATCAGGGGGCAAGGAGACCCAGTACTTC
CASSSSGGKETQYF
>TRBV6-2/TRBV6-3|.|TRBJ1-5|.
TGTGCCAGCAGTCCCTATGGGGGCTCTGGTTTTCAGCCCCAGCATTTT
CASSPYGGSGFQPQHF
>TRBV5-1|.|TRBJ2-5|.
TGCGCCAGCAGCGTGGCCGGGAGCCAGAGGGAGACCCAGTACTTC
CASSVAGSQRETQYF
>TRBV5-1|.|TRBJ2-1|.
TGCGCCAGCGGAGAGAGCTCCTACAATGAGCAGTTCTTC
CASGESSYNEQFF